Shown below are 15 T cell receptor beta chains from a single sample sequenced in a study of CD8 T cells in Susac syndrome. RNA amounts of about 0.45 to 1 ug underwent reverse transcription with random hexamers. TCRdb reanalysed the immunoSEQ multiplex PCR reads using MiXCR and keeps one entry per CDR3 protein. The sample consists of about 210,000 distinct CDR3 sequences, 95% of them appearing once. The source material was CD4+ T cells from PBMCs. These receptors were collected from a human donor with multiple sclerosis.

This rearrangement joins TRBV27 to TRBJ2-7, with 7 bases matching TRBD1. Per the germline V gene, CDR1 is MNHEY and CDR2 is SMNVEV (reference sequence). V shed 5 bases, J shed 2 bases, and the junction held 6 bases outside the gene matches. The CDR3 is 14 amino acids. CDR3 nucleotide sequence: TGTGCCAGCAGTCTCCGGGACAGACCCTACGAGCAGTACTTC. This sequence encodes CASSLRDRPYEQYF.

The rearrangement joins TRBV5-1 to TRBJ1-5, with 7 nucleotides matching TRBD1. V lost 0 bases, J lost 7 bases, and 4 bases stayed unmatched. Germline loops: CDR1 SGHRS, CDR2 YFSETQ. CDR3 length: 14 residues. In DNA, the CDR3 is TGCGCCAGCAGCTTGGCGCCAGGGGGGCAGCCCCAGCATTTT. Protein: CASSLAPGGQPQHF. Full variable domain (remainder filled in from reference TRBV5-1 and TRBJ1-5): KAGVTQTPRYLIKTRGQQVTLSCSPISGHRSVSWYQQTPGQGLQFLFEYFSETQRNKGNFPGRFSGRQFSNSRSEMNVSTLELGDSALYLCASSLAPGGQPQHFGDGTRLSIL.

The chain has TRBV19 and TRBJ1-1; tentative D call: TRBD1 (5 bases). CDR3 length equals 13 residues. Trimming took 7 bases from V and 1 from J, leaving 10 bases between them. Looked up from germline, CDR1 is LNHDA and CDR2 is SQIVND (reference sequence). The CDR3 reads CASIRTGNTEAFF. CDR3 coding DNA: TGTGCCAGTATCAGAACAGGGAACACTGAAGCTTTCTTT.

The chain recombines TRBV20-1 with TRBJ2-7, with 12 bases matching TRBD2. The CDR3 consists of 14 residues. The V gene's germline CDR1 is DFQATT and CDR2 SNEGSKA (reference sequence). V lost 6 bases and J lost 1; bases outside the gene matches: 4. The CDR3 protein is CSATTSGGSYEQYF. DNA for the CDR3: TGCAGTGCGACTACTAGCGGGGGGTCCTACGAGCAGTACTTC.

This clonotype has a single count. The chain is built from TRBV9 and TRBJ2-1; 10 nucleotides align to TRBD2. This CDR3 has 14 amino acids. Germline CDR1 SGDLS, CDR2 YYNGEE. Germline trimming cut 2 bases from V and 15 bases from J; bases unmatched to any gene: 11. The CDR3 DNA is TGTGCCAGCAGCGTCACCCCCACTAGCGGGAAGCCGTTCTTC. Encoded protein: CASSVTPTSGKPFF. Combining the CDR3 with reference TRBV9 and TRBJ2-1 gives the whole variable domain DSGVTQTPKHLITATGQRVTLRCSPRSGDLSVYWYQQSLDQGLQFLIQYYNGEERAKGNILERFSAQQFPDLHSELNLSSLELGDSALYFCASSVTPTSGKPFFGPGTRLTVL.

The rearrangement links TRBV20-1 to TRBJ2-1; the D call may be TRBD1 or TRBD2 (6 bases each). V gave up 6 bases and J gave up 0 bases, with 15 bases separating them. The CDR3 sequence is 15 residues long. Germline V gene lookup returns CDR1 DFQATT and CDR2 SNEGSKA (reference sequence). CDR3 amino acids: CSAAGHSISYNEQFF. The CDR3 nucleotides are TGCAGTGCGGCGGGACACTCGATCTCCTACAATGAGCAGTTCTTC.

CDR3 sequence: CASSQEVQGDVRHTEAFF. The CDR3 DNA reads as TGCGCCAGCAGCCAAGAAGTACAGGGCGATGTACGCCACACTGAAGCTTTCTTT. This chain links TRBV4-1 with TRBJ1-1; TRBD1 might be the D (6 bases). This CDR3 is 18 amino acids long. CDR1 and CDR2 from the germline V gene are MGHRA and YSYEKL. V dropped 0 bases and J dropped 3 bases, with 20 bases sitting between them.

V and J are TRBV20-1 and TRBJ2-7; possible D gene TRBD2, 5 bases. The V and J ends lost 6 bases and 2 bases respectively, with 14 bases between them. From germline, CDR1 is DFQATT and CDR2 SNEGSKA (reference sequence). The CDR3 loop spans 13 amino acids. CDR3 protein: CSANGETPYEQYF. Written as DNA, the CDR3 is TGCAGTGCCAACGGGGAGACGCCCTACGAGCAGTACTTC.

CDR3 residues: CASQRDIEQFF. The CDR3 DNA is TGTGCCAGCCAAAGGGATATTGAGCAGTTCTTC. The chain links TRBV7-9 to TRBJ2-1, with D unresolved. V was clipped by 8 bases and J by 9 bases, with 11 bases between them. The CDR3 has 11 amino acids. The V gene's germline CDR1 is SEHNR and CDR2 FQNEAQ (reference sequence).

V and J are TRBV9 and TRBJ1-2, with D possibly matching TRBD1 (6 bases). The CDR3 extends over 17 amino acids. V was shortened by 4 bases and J by 4 bases, with 23 bases between the two germline ends. Germline V CDR1 and CDR2: SGDLS, YYNGEE. CDR3 in DNA: TGTGCCAGCAGCCCACGAGGGGGATGGGGTGGGTCCTATGGCTACACCTTC. It translates to CASSPRGGWGGSYGYTF.

The CDR3 DNA follows: TGCAGCGACACGGGACTAGCGGGAGGGAATGAGCAGTTCTTC. It specifies CSDTGLAGGNEQFF. V usage is TRBV29-1 and J usage is TRBJ2-1; 16 bases are a match to TRBD2. There are 14 residues in the CDR3. Germline V gene sequence: CDR1 SQVTM, CDR2 ANQGSEA. V was clipped by 7 bases and J by 7 bases; unmatched bases: 4.

The V call is TRBV21-1, the J call TRBJ2-3; the D segment call TRBD1 is taken from the table without a DNA check. TRBV21-1 is shown as a pseudogene. The CDR3 is made up of 19 amino acids. CDR3: CASSRLDRERNTDTDTQYF. As DNA, the CDR3 is TGTGCCAGCAGCCGCCTCGACAGGGAGCGCAACACCGACACAGATACGCAGTATTTT.

The CDR3 sequence is CASSPQQPLAGGGDTQYF. The CDR3 bases are TGTGCCAGCAGTCCCCAACAACCGCTAGCGGGGGGAGGAGATACGCAGTATTTT. The chain is built from TRBV28 and TRBJ2-3, with 11 bases aligning to TRBD2. The junction had 15 bases not matched to a gene; V was cut back by 5 bases and J by 5 bases. Germline CDR1 is MDHEN and CDR2 is SYDVKM. The CDR3 contains 18 residues. The full variable domain, completed using reference TRBV28 and TRBJ2-3, is DVKVTQSSRYLVKRTGEKVFLECVQDMDHENMFWYRQDPGLGLRLIYFSYDVKMKEKGDIPEGYSVSREKKERFSLILESASTNQTSMYLCASSPQQPLAGGGDTQYFGPGTRLTVL.

This chain joins TRBV3-1 and TRBJ2-7; D may be TRBD2 (5 bases). Germline assignment: CDR1 LGHDT and CDR2 YNNKEL (reference sequence). V gave up 4 bases and J gave up 7 bases, with 20 bases separating them. This CDR3 comprises 15 residues. The CDR3 DNA is TGTGCCAGCAGCCCTATTGGACTGAACCCTAGAGAGCAGTACTTC. It codes for CASSPIGLNPREQYF.

This clonotype was seen only once. CDR3: CASTTAFSNTGELFF. The CDR3 nucleotides read TGTGCCAGCACCACAGCATTTTCGAACACCGGGGAGCTGTTTTTT. This chain connects TRBV27 to TRBJ2-2; no definite D call. Germline assignment: CDR1 MNHEY and CDR2 SMNVEV (reference sequence). Trimming pared 7 bases from V and 0 bases from J, leaving 12 bases between. The CDR3 contains 15 residues.